This T cell receptor beta chain was profiled in a study of OX40 agonist ivuxolimab in advanced cancers. The CDR3 sequence is 16 residues long. V lost 3 bases and J 5 bases, leaving 17 bases between the germline ends. Germline assignment: CDR1 SGHTA and CDR2 FQGNSA. Points on this clone: Its cognate antigen is unknown.

Produced via immunoSEQ multiplex PCR; TCRdb's table is partial and in-frame only. The table shows around 56,000 clones, with over 75% occurring only once. Points from the study as a whole: Blood T cells, both CD4+ and CD8+, expanded clonally by week 6 at 0.1 to 3.0 mg/kg. Low normalized clonal expansion also occurred in some nonresponding patients. What antigens the expanded peripheral T cells recognized was never established.

The receptor's source is an adult with an advanced solid tumor such as melanoma, head and neck, liver or kidney cancer. Sample: CD4+ or CD8+ T cells sorted from blood, taken in a trial of the OX40 agonist ivuxolimab. J is TRBJ1-5 and V is TRBV7-2; no firm D call. The CDR3 spells CASSFSGHHLDQPQHF. In DNA form, the CDR3 reads TGTGCCAGCAGCTTTTCCGGTCATCACCTCGATCAGCCCCAGCATTTT.